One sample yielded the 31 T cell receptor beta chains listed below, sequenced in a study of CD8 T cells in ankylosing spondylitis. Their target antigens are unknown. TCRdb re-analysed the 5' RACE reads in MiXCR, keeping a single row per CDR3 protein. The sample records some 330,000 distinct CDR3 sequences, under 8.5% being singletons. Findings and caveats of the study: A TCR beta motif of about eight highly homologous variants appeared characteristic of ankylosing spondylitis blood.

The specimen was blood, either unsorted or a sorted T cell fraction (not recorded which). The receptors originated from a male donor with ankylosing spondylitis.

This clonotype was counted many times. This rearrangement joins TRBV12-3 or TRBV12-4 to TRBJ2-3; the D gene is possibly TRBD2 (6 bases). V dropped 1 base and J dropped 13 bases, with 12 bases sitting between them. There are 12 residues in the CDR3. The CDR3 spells CASSLGREQEYF. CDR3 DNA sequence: TGTGCCAGCAGTTTAGGTCGGGAGCAGGAGTATTTT.

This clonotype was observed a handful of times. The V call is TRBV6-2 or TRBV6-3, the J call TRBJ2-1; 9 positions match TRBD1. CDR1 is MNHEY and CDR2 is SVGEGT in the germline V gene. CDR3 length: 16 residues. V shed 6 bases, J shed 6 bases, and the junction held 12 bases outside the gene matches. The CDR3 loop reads CASSRGTGSAVNEQFF. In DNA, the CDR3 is TGTGCCAGCAGCAGAGGGACAGGGTCGGCGGTCAATGAGCAGTTCTTC.

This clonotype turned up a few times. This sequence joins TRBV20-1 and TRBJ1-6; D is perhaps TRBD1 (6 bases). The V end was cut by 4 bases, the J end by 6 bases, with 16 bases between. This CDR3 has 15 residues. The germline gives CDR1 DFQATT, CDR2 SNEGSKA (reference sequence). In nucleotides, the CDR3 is TGCAGTGCTAACCCCCCTGAGGGGGTTAATTCACCCCTCCACTTT. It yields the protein CSANPPEGVNSPLHF.

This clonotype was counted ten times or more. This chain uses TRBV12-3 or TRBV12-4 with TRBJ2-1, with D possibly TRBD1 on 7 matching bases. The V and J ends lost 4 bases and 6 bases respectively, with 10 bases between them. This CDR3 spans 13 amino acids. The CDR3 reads CASSSQGGNEQFF. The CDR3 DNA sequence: TGTGCCAGCAGTTCCCAGGGGGGCAATGAGCAGTTCTTC.

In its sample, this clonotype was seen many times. CDR3 residues: CASSSLLSGTGPPNEQFF. The CDR3 DNA reads TGTGCCAGCAGTTCGCTCCTATCCGGGACAGGTCCCCCCAATGAGCAGTTCTTC. The chain combines TRBV27 with TRBJ2-1; TRBD1 agrees at 8 bases. J was trimmed by 6 bases and V by 4 bases; bases with no gene match: 17. The V gene's germline CDR1 is MNHEY and CDR2 SMNVEV (reference sequence). This CDR3 comprises 18 residues.

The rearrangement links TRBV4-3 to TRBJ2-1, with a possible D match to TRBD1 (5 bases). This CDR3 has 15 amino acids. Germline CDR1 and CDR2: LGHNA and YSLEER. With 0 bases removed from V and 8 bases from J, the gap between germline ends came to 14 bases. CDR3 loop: CASSQEGRGSDEQFF. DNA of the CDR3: TGCGCCAGCAGCCAAGAAGGTAGGGGCTCCGATGAGCAGTTCTTC.

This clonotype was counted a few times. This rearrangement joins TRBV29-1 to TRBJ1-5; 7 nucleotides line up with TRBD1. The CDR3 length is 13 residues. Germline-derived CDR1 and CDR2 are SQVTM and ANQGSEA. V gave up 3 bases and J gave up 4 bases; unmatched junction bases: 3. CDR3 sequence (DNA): TGCAGCGTTGAGACAGGGCAAAATCAGCCCCAGCATTTT. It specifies CSVETGQNQPQHF.

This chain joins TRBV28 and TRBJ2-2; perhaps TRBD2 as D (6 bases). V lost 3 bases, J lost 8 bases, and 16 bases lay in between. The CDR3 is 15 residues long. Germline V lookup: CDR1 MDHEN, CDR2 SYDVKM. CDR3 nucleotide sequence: TGTGCCAGCAGTTTGGCGGGACCTCCGTGGGGGGAGCTGTTTTTT. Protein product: CASSLAGPPWGELFF.

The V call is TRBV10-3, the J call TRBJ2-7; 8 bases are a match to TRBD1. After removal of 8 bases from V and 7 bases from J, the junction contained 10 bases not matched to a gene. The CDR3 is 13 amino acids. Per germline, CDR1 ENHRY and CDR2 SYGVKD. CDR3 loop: CAIGGQGVSEQYF. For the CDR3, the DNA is TGTGCCATCGGAGGACAGGGTGTGAGTGAGCAGTACTTC.

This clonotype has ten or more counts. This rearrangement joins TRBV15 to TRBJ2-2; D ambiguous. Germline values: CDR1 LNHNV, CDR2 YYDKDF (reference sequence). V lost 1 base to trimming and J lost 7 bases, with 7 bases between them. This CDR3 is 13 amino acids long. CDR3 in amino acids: CATSRANDGELFF. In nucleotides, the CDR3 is TGTGCCACCAGCAGAGCTAATGACGGGGAGCTGTTTTTT.

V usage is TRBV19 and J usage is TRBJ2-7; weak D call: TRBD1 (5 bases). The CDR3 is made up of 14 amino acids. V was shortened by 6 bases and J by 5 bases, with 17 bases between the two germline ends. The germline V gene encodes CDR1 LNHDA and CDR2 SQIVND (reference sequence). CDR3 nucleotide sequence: TGTGCCAGTAGCAGCCGGGCCAACAGGCACGAGCAGTACTTC. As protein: CASSSRANRHEQYF. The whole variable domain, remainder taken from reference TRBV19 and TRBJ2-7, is DGGITQSPKYLFRKEGQNVTLSCEQNLNHDAMYWYRQDPGQGLRLIYYSQIVNDFQKGDIAEGYSVSREKKESFPLTVTSAQKNPTAFYLCASSSRANRHEQYFGPGTRLTVT.

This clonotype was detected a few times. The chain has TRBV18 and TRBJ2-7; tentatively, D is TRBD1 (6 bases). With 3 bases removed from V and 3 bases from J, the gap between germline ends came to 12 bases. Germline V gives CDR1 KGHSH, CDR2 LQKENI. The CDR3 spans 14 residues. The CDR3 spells CASSPAGQHYEQYF. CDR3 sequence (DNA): TGTGCCAGCTCACCGGCTGGACAGCACTACGAGCAGTACTTC.

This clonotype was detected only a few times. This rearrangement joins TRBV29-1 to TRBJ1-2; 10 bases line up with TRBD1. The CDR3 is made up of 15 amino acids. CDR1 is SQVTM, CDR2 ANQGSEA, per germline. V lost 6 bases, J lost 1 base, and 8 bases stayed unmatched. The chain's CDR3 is CSVEKRDRGNYGYTF. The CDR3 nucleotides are TGCAGCGTAGAGAAACGGGACAGGGGTAACTATGGCTACACCTTC.

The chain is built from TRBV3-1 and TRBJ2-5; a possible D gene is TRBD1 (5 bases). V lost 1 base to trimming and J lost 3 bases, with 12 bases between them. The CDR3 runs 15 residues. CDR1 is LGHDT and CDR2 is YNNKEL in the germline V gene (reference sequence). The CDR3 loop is CASSQGRQIKETQYF. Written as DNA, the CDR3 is TGTGCCAGCAGCCAAGGTCGACAGATCAAAGAGACCCAGTACTTC.

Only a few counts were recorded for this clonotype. In DNA form, the CDR3 reads TGTGCCAGCAGTTATTTAGGACTAGCGGGAGACAATGAGCAGTTCTTC. It is translated as CASSYLGLAGDNEQFF. V and J are TRBV6-5 and TRBJ2-1, with TRBD2 identical over 13 bases. The germline V gene encodes CDR1 MNHEY and CDR2 SVGAGI. CDR3 length equals 16 residues. V lost 3 bases and J lost 5; bases outside the gene matches: 4.

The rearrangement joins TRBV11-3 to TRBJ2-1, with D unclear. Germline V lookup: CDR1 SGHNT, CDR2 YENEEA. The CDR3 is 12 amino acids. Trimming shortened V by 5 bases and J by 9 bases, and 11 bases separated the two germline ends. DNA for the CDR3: TGTGCCAGCAGCCAGACGGGTCGTGAGCAGTTCTTC. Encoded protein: CASSQTGREQFF.

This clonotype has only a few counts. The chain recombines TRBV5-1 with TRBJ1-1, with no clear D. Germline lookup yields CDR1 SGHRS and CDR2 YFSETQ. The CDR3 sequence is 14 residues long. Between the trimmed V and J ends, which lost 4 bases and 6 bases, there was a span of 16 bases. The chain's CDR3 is CASSPPFSGAEAFF. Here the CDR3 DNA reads TGCGCCAGCAGCCCCCCATTTAGTGGGGCTGAAGCTTTCTTT.

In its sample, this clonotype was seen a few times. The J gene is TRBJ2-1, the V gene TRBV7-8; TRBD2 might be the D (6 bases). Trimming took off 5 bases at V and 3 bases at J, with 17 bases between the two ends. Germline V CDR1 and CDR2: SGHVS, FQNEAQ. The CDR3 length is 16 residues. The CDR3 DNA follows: TGTGCCAGCAGCGTACGACTTGGGGGGAACTACAATGAGCAGTTCTTC. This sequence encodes CASSVRLGGNYNEQFF.

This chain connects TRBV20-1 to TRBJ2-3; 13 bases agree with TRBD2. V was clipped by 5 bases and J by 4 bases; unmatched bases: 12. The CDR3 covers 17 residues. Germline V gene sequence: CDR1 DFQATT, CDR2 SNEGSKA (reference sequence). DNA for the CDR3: TGCAGTGCTCCTACAGCCACTAGCGGGAGGGCCGCAGATACGCAGTATTTT. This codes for CSAPTATSGRAADTQYF.

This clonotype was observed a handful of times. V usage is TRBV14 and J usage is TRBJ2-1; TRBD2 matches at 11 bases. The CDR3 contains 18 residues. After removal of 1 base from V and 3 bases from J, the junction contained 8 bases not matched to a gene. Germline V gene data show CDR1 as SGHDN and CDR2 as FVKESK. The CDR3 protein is CASSQAKTSGIIYNEQFF. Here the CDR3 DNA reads TGTGCCAGCAGCCAAGCCAAGACTAGCGGGATCATCTACAATGAGCAGTTCTTC.

The CDR3 bases are TGTGCCAGCAGATCGGACACCTCCTATGGCTACACCTTC. Protein sequence: CASRSDTSYGYTF. This chain links TRBV12-3 or TRBV12-4 with TRBJ1-2, with D possibly TRBD1 on 5 matching bases. CDR3 size: 13 residues. Trimming pared 6 bases from V and 4 bases from J, leaving 12 bases between.

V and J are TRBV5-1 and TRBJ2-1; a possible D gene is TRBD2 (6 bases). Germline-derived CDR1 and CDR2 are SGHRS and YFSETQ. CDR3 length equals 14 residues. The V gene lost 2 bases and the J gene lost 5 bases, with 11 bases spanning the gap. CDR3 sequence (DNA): TGCGCCAGCAGCTTTCGCCAGCGGGACAATGAGCAGTTCTTC. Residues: CASSFRQRDNEQFF.

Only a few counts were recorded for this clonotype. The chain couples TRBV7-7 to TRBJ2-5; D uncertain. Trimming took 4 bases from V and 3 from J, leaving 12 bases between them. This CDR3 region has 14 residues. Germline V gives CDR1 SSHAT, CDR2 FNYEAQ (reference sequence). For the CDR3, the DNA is TGTGCCAGCAGCTACGGCCCCCCAGAAGAGACCCAGTACTTC. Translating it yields CASSYGPPEETQYF.

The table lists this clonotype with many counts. The CDR3 DNA follows: TGCGCCAGCAGCCCCCGAGTAGCGGTGGACCTCTACAATGAGCAGTTCTTC. This gives the protein CASSPRVAVDLYNEQFF. The rearrangement joins TRBV5-1 to TRBJ2-1, with D tentatively TRBD2 (6 bases). The germline V and J ends were trimmed by 4 bases and 3 bases, with 20 bases remaining between them. The CDR3 runs to 17 residues. Looked up from germline, CDR1 is SGHRS and CDR2 is YFSETQ. The variable domain in full, with the rest retrieved from reference TRBV5-1 and TRBJ2-1, is KAGVTQTPRYLIKTRGQQVTLSCSPISGHRSVSWYQQTPGQGLQFLFEYFSETQRNKGNFPGRFSGRQFSNSRSEMNVSTLELGDSALYLCASSPRVAVDLYNEQFFGPGTRLTVL.

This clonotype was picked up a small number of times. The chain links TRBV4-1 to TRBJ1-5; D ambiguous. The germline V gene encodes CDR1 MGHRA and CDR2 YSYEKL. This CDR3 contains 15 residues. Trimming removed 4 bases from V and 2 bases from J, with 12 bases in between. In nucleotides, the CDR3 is TGCGCCAGCAGCCCTAGGACGGAGGGCAATCAGCCCCAGCATTTT. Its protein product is CASSPRTEGNQPQHF.

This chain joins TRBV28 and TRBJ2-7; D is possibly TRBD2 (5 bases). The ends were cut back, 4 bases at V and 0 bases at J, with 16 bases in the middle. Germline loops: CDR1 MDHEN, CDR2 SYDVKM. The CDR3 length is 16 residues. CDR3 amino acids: CASSSPAGPSSYEQYF. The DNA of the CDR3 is TGTGCCAGCAGTTCCCCGGCGGGCCCTAGCTCCTACGAGCAGTACTTC.

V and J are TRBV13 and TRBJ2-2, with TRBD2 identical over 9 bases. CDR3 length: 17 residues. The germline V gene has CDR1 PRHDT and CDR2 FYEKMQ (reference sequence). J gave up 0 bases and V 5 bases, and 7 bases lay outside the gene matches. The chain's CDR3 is CASSPPRLAANTGELFF. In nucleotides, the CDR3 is TGTGCCAGCAGCCCCCCCCGACTAGCGGCGAACACCGGGGAGCTGTTTTTT.

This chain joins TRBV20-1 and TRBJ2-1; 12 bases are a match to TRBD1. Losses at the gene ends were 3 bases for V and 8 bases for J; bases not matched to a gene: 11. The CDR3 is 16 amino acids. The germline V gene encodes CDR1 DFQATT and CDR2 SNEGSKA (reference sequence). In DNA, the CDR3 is TGCAGTGCTAGCTTACCGGGACAGGGGGCGTTGGATGAGCAGTTCTTC. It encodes CSASLPGQGALDEQFF.

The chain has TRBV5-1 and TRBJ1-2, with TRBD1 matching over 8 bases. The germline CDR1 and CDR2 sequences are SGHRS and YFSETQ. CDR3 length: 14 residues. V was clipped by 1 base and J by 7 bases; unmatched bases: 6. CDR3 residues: CASSLRQGRGGYTF. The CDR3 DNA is TGCGCCAGCAGCTTGAGACAGGGGCGAGGTGGCTACACCTTC.

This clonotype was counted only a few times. The CDR3 protein is CASSLRGQGSTGELFF. Here the CDR3 DNA reads TGTGCCAGCAGTTTACGTGGGCAGGGGAGCACCGGGGAGCTGTTTTTT. This chain uses TRBV12-3 or TRBV12-4 with TRBJ2-2; maybe TRBD1 (6 bases). Trimming took 2 bases from V and 4 from J, leaving 14 bases between them. The CDR3 covers 16 residues.

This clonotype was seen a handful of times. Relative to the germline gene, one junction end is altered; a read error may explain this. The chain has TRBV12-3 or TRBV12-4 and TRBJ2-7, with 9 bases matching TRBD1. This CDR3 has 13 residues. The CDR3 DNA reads TGTGCCAGCAAGGGACAGGGTTCCTCCGAGCAGTACTTC. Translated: CASKGQGSSEQYF.